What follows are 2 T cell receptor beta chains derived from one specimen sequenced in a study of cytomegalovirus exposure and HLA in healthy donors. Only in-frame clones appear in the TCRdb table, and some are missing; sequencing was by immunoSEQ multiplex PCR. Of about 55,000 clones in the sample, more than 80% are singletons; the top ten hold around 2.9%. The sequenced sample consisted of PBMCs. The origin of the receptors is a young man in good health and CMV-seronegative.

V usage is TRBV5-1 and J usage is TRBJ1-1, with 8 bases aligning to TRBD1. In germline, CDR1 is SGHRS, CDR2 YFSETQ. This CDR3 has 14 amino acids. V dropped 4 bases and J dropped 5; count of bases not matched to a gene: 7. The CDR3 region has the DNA TGCGCCAGCAGCGTATCGGGACAGGCGACTGAAGCTTTCTTT. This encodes CASSVSGQATEAFF.

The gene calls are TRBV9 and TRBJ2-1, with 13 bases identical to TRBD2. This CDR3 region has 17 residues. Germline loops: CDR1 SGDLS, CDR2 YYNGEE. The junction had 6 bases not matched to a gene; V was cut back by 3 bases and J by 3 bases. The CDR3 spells CASSATSGRAGYNEQFF. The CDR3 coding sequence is TGTGCCAGCAGCGCCACTAGCGGGAGGGCCGGCTACAATGAGCAGTTCTTC.